The 10 T cell receptor beta chains reported below all come from one sample, sequenced in a study of a mutant IDH1 vaccine in newly diagnosed glioma. These TCRs are of unknown antigen specificity. The assay was immunoSEQ multiplex PCR, and TCRdb's table has in-frame clones only and misses some. This table has around 56,000 clones, 70% to 85% appearing once. The time point was: week 5, during vaccination. In every dose of vaccine, 300 ug of mutant IDH1 20-mer peptide was given alongside topical imiquimod. The input for sequencing was PBMCs, taken from a glioma patient whose treatment included an IDH1 peptide vaccine. These receptors all stem from a woman younger than 35 with glioma. Some clones in this sample may be carry-over from other donors' samples.

The genes are TRBV6-5 and TRBJ1-1; 8 nucleotides align to TRBD1. In germline, CDR1 is MNHEY, CDR2 SVGAGI. The CDR3 has 15 residues. With 5 bases clipped from V and 3 bases from J, the junction kept 8 bases outside the gene matches. The CDR3 bases are TGTGCCAGCAGTCGGACAGGGTGGGAGCACACTGAAGCTTTCTTT. This gives the protein CASSRTGWEHTEAFF.

The chain recombines TRBV29-1 with TRBJ2-7; D may be TRBD1 or TRBD2 (5 bases each). The V gene's germline CDR1 is SQVTM and CDR2 ANQGSEA. The CDR3 extends over 14 amino acids. V was pared by 4 bases and J by 4 bases, with 17 bases between. The CDR3 sequence: CSVAGDAVLYEQYF. In DNA, the CDR3 is TGCAGCGTTGCCGGGGACGCGGTTCTATACGAGCAGTACTTC.

V and J are TRBV2 and TRBJ1-2; 11 bases align to TRBD1. The CDR3 sequence is 17 residues long. In germline, CDR1 is SNHLY, CDR2 FYNNEI. The J segment lost 6 bases and the V segment lost 5 bases, leaving 14 bases of the junction unmatched. The CDR3: CASSFPGTGGNVDGYTF. Written as DNA, the CDR3 is TGTGCCAGCAGTTTCCCCGGGACAGGGGGTAACGTGGATGGCTACACCTTC.

This clone was counted once. The gene calls are TRBV6-4 and TRBJ1-1; 10 positions match TRBD1. This CDR3 is 14 amino acids long. CDR1 and CDR2 (germline): MRHNA, SNTAGT. The V and J ends lost 1 base and 10 bases, in that order; junction bases with no gene match: 6. DNA for the CDR3: TGTGCCAGCAGTGACTACGCCGGGACAGGGGTAGCTTTCTTT. It encodes CASSDYAGTGVAFF.

This chain uses TRBV6-4 with TRBJ1-1; the D is unclear. The V end was cut by 0 bases, the J end by 5 bases, with 16 bases between. The CDR3 contains 16 residues. CDR1 is MRHNA, CDR2 SNTAGT, per germline. The CDR3 region is CASSDSAQVPPTEAFF. The DNA of the CDR3 is TGTGCCAGCAGTGACTCAGCCCAAGTTCCTCCGACTGAAGCTTTCTTT.

The table lists this clone with a few counts. This rearrangement joins TRBV30 to TRBJ1-1, with TRBD1 identical over 8 bases. This CDR3 has 11 amino acids. CDR1 and CDR2 from the germline V gene are GTSNPN and SVGIG (reference sequence). The V segment lost 1 base and the J segment 11 bases; nucleotides outside the gene matches: 3. The CDR3 DNA sequence: TGTGCCTGGAGTGGGACAGGGTGGGCTTTCTTT. It specifies CAWSGTGWAFF.

V gene TRBV7-9 combines with J gene TRBJ2-7, with TRBD2 identical over 7 bases. This CDR3 is 14 amino acids long. Trimming took 5 bases from V and 3 from J; bases not matched to a gene: 7. In germline, CDR1 is SEHNR, CDR2 FQNEAQ (reference sequence). CDR3 coding DNA: TGTGCCAGCAGCCATCCGGGACTACTCTACGAGCAGTACTTC. It is translated as CASSHPGLLYEQYF.

The rearrangement uses TRBV6-1 and TRBJ2-1; 7 nucleotides align to TRBD2. With V trimmed by 3 bases and J by 6 bases, 11 bases remained unmatched. The CDR3 consists of 16 residues. CDR1 is MNHNS and CDR2 is SASEGT in the germline V gene. The DNA of the CDR3 is TGTGCCAGCAGTGAGGGACGGACTAGACTCGGCAATGAGCAGTTCTTC. The encoded protein is CASSEGRTRLGNEQFF.

This chain uses TRBV6-1 with TRBJ2-3, with D uncertain. The CDR3 is 12 residues long. Per the germline V gene, CDR1 is MNHNS and CDR2 is SASEGT. V lost 9 bases and J lost 0, with 7 bases in between. CDR3 bases: TGTGCCAGGAGTACTAGCACAGATACGCAGTATTTT. It specifies CARSTSTDTQYF.

The V call is TRBV13, the J call TRBJ2-7; D assignment may be TRBD1 or TRBD2 (5 bases each). The V and J ends lost 5 bases and 4 bases respectively, with 15 bases between them. Germline CDR1 PRHDT, CDR2 FYEKMQ (reference sequence). This CDR3 spans 14 amino acids. The CDR3 sequence: CASSRDPERYEQYF. The DNA of the CDR3 is TGTGCCAGCAGCCGGGACCCTGAAAGGTACGAGCAGTACTTC.